The 10 T cell receptor beta chains given below trace back to one sample, sequenced in a study of T cell repertoires in cytomegalovirus infection. A single record per CDR3 protein comes from TCRdb applying MiXCR to the reads. The sample records more than 150,000 distinct CDR3 sequences, approximately 30% being singletons. Sequencing was performed on PBMCs. The receptor source for this set is a human donor in good health (CMV status not recorded). Some clones in this sample may be carry-over from other donors' samples.

The chain joins TRBV6-1 to TRBJ1-1; TRBD1 is a possible D gene (6 bases). The ends were cut back, 5 bases at V and 8 bases at J, with 15 bases in the middle. CDR3 length equals 13 residues. Per germline, CDR1 MNHNS and CDR2 SASEGT. CDR3 coding DNA: TGTGCCAGCAGTAGCCGGGAAACAGGGGAAGCTTTCTTT. It specifies CASSSRETGEAFF.

A few counts support this clonotype. This CDR3 is CASSSSGVTSNEQFF. Here the CDR3 DNA reads TGCGCCAGCAGCTCAAGCGGGGTCACCAGCAATGAGCAGTTCTTC. The genes are TRBV5-1 and TRBJ2-1; 7 positions agree with TRBD2. This CDR3 region has 15 residues. The V gene end was trimmed by 3 bases and the J gene end by 6 bases; junction bases not matched to a gene: 9. In germline, CDR1 is SGHRS, CDR2 YFSETQ.

The chain combines TRBV20-1 with TRBJ2-1; 9 bases line up with TRBD2. The CDR3 contains 16 residues. Per the germline V gene, CDR1 is DFQATT and CDR2 is SNEGSKA (reference sequence). V dropped 0 bases and J dropped 4; count of bases not matched to a gene: 7. CDR3 region: CSARDLGGGAYNEQFF. CDR3 DNA sequence: TGCAGTGCTAGAGATCTGGGCGGGGGGGCTTACAATGAGCAGTTCTTC.

This chain uses TRBV11-2 with TRBJ2-5; 7 bases line up with TRBD2. In germline, CDR1 is SGHAT, CDR2 FQNNGV. This CDR3 contains 14 residues. The J segment lost 9 bases and the V segment lost 0 bases, leaving 7 bases of the junction unmatched. CDR3 bases: TGTGCCAGCAGCTTAGAGATTAGCGGGTGGTCCCAGTACTTC. As protein: CASSLEISGWSQYF.

This clonotype was observed at least ten times. V gene TRBV4-2 combines with J gene TRBJ2-6, with D uncertain. There are 17 residues in the CDR3. The germline CDR1 and CDR2 sequences are LGHNA and YNFKEQ. The ends were cut back, 0 bases at V and 0 bases at J, with 9 bases in the middle. CDR3 in amino acids: CASSQDQGGSGANVLTF. The CDR3, as DNA: TGTGCCAGCAGCCAAGATCAAGGCGGCTCTGGGGCCAACGTCCTGACTTTC.

The chain recombines TRBV5-1 with TRBJ2-3, with a tentative D call TRBD2 (5 bases). V shed 4 bases and J shed 2 bases, with 23 bases lying between them. The germline V gene encodes CDR1 SGHRS and CDR2 YFSETQ. There are 18 residues in the CDR3. This chain's CDR3 is CASSRPVGESGYTDTQYF. The DNA of the CDR3 is TGCGCCAGCAGCCGCCCCGTTGGGGAAAGCGGATACACAGATACGCAGTATTTT.

This clonotype was seen a few times. The chain combines TRBV11-2 with TRBJ2-1, with D tentatively TRBD1 (9 bases). The CDR3 totals 17 residues. Germline loops: CDR1 SGHAT, CDR2 FQNNGV. The V gene lost 5 bases and the J gene lost 6 bases, with 23 bases spanning the gap. The CDR3 region has the DNA TGTGCCAGCAGCCAGTCGGGGGGGACAGGGTTCCTCAATGAGCAGTTCTTC. Amino acids: CASSQSGGTGFLNEQFF.

The rearrangement links TRBV6-5 to TRBJ1-3, with a weak D call TRBD1 (5 bases). The CDR3 is made up of 15 amino acids. Per the germline V gene, CDR1 is MNHEY and CDR2 is SVGAGI. V was pared by 7 bases and J by 0 bases, with 13 bases between. The CDR3 sequence is CASTRDPSSGNTIYF. The DNA for the CDR3 is TGTGCCAGCACCAGGGACCCCAGCTCTGGAAACACCATATATTTT.

This clonotype was seen a handful of times. The V call is TRBV6-2 or TRBV6-3, the J call TRBJ2-1; TRBD2 matches 13 bases. The CDR3 extends over 15 amino acids. V gave up 6 bases and J gave up 3 bases; unmatched junction bases: 2. Germline V gene sequence: CDR1 MNHEY, CDR2 SVGEGT. CDR3 coding DNA: TGTGCCAGCAGGACTAGCGGGGGGCTCTACAATGAGCAGTTCTTC. Protein: CASRTSGGLYNEQFF.

The rearrangement uses TRBV2 and TRBJ2-7; 8 nucleotides agree with TRBD1. V dropped 6 bases and J dropped 7; count of bases not matched to a gene: 14. The CDR3 is 15 amino acids. Germline V gene sequence: CDR1 SNHLY, CDR2 FYNNEI. For the CDR3, the DNA is TGTGCCAGCAGAAGAAGCCCAGGGGGCTTGCGAGAGCAGTACTTC. Residues: CASRRSPGGLREQYF.